These 14 T cell receptor beta chains were all obtained from the same sample, sequenced in a study of molecular identifiers for immune sequencing clone quantification. TCRdb independently ran MiXCR on the PCR reads; one entry per CDR3 protein. The sample lists about 54,000 distinct CDR3 sequences, roughly 24% occurring once. Sequences were obtained from naive CD8+ T cells from blood, with Jurkat cell RNA spiked in. The subset denotes: FACS-sorted CD8+CD4-CCR7+CD45RA+ naive T cells. These receptor sequences come from a human donor in good health. Some libraries in this study had Jurkat cell RNA spiked in.

This clonotype was seen repeatedly, ten times or more. The rearrangement links TRBV7-6 to TRBJ2-5; TRBD2 might be the D (7 bases). There are 14 residues in the CDR3. The ends were cut back, 7 bases at V and 4 bases at J, with 16 bases in the middle. The V gene's germline CDR1 is SGHVS and CDR2 FNYEAQ. CDR3 bases: TGTGCCAGCAACCAAGGTGGGGGGGCAGAGACCCAGTACTTC. Amino acids: CASNQGGGAETQYF.

The sample holds many counts of this clonotype. The V and J genes are TRBV19 and TRBJ1-1, with TRBD1 identical over 7 bases. CDR1 is LNHDA, CDR2 SQIVND, per germline (reference sequence). The V gene end was trimmed by 7 bases and the J gene end by 5 bases; junction bases not matched to a gene: 7. The CDR3 spans 13 residues. Written as DNA, the CDR3 is TGTGCCAGTACCCCGTCAGGGGGAACTGAAGCTTTCTTT. Its protein product is CASTPSGGTEAFF.

This clonotype came up many times. V is TRBV4-1 and J is TRBJ1-5; possibly TRBD1 for D (6 bases). The CDR3 is made up of 15 amino acids. The germline V gene has CDR1 MGHRA and CDR2 YSYEKL. The V and J ends lost 3 bases and 6 bases respectively, with 15 bases between them. The CDR3 is CASSHPWGQGQPQHF. Written as DNA, the CDR3 is TGCGCCAGCAGCCATCCTTGGGGGCAAGGTCAGCCCCAGCATTTT.

V is TRBV11-2 and J is TRBJ1-2, with D possibly TRBD1 on 5 matching bases. The V end was cut by 4 bases, the J end by 5 bases, with 11 bases between. CDR1 is SGHAT and CDR2 is FQNNGV in the germline V gene. This CDR3 contains 13 residues. The CDR3 region is CASSSLQEYGYTF. In DNA form, the CDR3 reads TGTGCCAGCAGCTCCTTACAGGAGTATGGCTACACCTTC.

In its sample, this clonotype was seen many times. Here the CDR3 reads CASSYEAAPSQPQHF. DNA for the CDR3: TGTGCCAGCAGTTACGAGGCAGCCCCGAGTCAGCCCCAGCATTTT. The gene calls are TRBV6-2 or TRBV6-3 and TRBJ1-5; D gene uncertain. CDR1 and CDR2 from the germline V gene are MNHEY and SVGEGT. V was cut by 2 bases and J by 6 bases, with 14 bases left in between. The CDR3 runs 15 residues.

As to this clonotype: This clone may be a read error of a much larger clone one base away. The chain has TRBV11-2 and TRBJ2-3; D possibly corresponds to TRBD1 (5 bases). The CDR3 runs to 15 residues. The germline CDR1 and CDR2 sequences are SGHAT and FQNNGV. The CDR3: CASSLGLGFTGTQYF. For the CDR3, the DNA is TGTGCCAGCAGCTTGGGCCTGGGATTCACAGGTACGCAGTATTTT.

This clonotype occurred many times. This sequence joins TRBV6-5 and TRBJ2-7; TRBD1 matches at 11 bases. CDR1 is MNHEY and CDR2 is SVGAGI in the germline V gene. This CDR3 region has 16 residues. V shed 1 base and J 5 bases; nucleotides not matched to a gene: 7. The DNA of the CDR3 is TGTGCCAGCAGTTACTTACCGGGACAGGGGGAAAACGAGCAGTACTTC. This sequence encodes CASSYLPGQGENEQYF.

A word on this clonotype: Given a much more abundant clone one base away, this may be a read error. The CDR3 loop reads CASSLADPLDTQYF. CDR3 sequence (DNA): TGTGCCAGCAGCTTGGCTGATCCTTTAGATACGCAGTATTTT. J is TRBJ2-3 and V is TRBV13; no reliable D call. CDR1 is PRHDT, CDR2 FYEKMQ, per germline (reference sequence). Trimming removed 3 bases at V and 5 bases at J, with 12 bases between. The CDR3 consists of 14 residues.

This clonotype was seen many times. V is TRBV28 and J is TRBJ1-5; D is unclear. V lost 5 bases to trimming and J lost 1 base, with 9 bases between them. Germline V gene sequence: CDR1 MDHEN, CDR2 SYDVKM. The CDR3 is made up of 14 amino acids. The CDR3 nucleotides read TGTGCCAGCAGTGTAGTGGAAAGCAATCAGCCCCAGCATTTT. Translation: CASSVVESNQPQHF.

This clonotype was observed at least ten times. This chain connects TRBV7-2 to TRBJ2-3; 13 bases match TRBD2. The CDR3 extends over 15 amino acids. V shed 5 bases, J shed 4 bases, and the junction held 3 bases outside the gene matches. Germline V gene lookup returns CDR1 SGHTA and CDR2 FQGNSA. This chain's CDR3 is CASSPGTSGADTQYF. In DNA, the CDR3 is TGTGCCAGCAGCCCCGGGACTAGCGGGGCAGATACGCAGTATTTT.

This clonotype was recorded many times. The chain is built from TRBV14 and TRBJ1-1; D call uncertain. The germline V and J ends were trimmed by 2 bases and 3 bases, with 10 bases remaining between them. This CDR3 contains 14 residues. CDR1 and CDR2 (germline): SGHDN, FVKESK. The CDR3 sequence is CASSQILGDTEAFF. The CDR3 bases are TGTGCCAGCAGCCAAATTTTAGGAGACACTGAAGCTTTCTTT.

Worth noting for this clonotype: This may arise from a read error, as a much more abundant clone is one base away. This chain uses TRBV11-2 with TRBJ2-1; 11 bases map to TRBD1. The CDR3 sequence is 13 residues long. Germline loops: CDR1 SGHAT, CDR2 FQNNGV. As DNA, the CDR3 is TGTTCCAGCACGGGACAGGGGGACCATGAGCAGTTCTTC. Translation: CSSTGQGDHEQFF.

This clonotype was found a few times. The chain has TRBV19 and TRBJ2-2, with D uncertain. Per the germline V gene, CDR1 is LNHDA and CDR2 is SQIVND (reference sequence). Trimming took 5 bases from V and 0 from J, leaving 19 bases between them. This CDR3 has 18 residues. CDR3 protein: CASSQPLWVKANTGELFF. The CDR3, as DNA: TGTGCCAGTAGTCAACCCTTATGGGTAAAAGCGAACACCGGGGAGCTGTTTTTT.

The V gene is TRBV7-2, the J gene TRBJ2-1, with D perhaps matching TRBD2 (6 bases). With 5 bases removed from V and 7 bases from J, the gap between germline ends came to 12 bases. From germline, CDR1 is SGHTA and CDR2 FQGNSA. The length of the CDR3 is 13 residues. The CDR3 loop is CASSNRLENEQFF. For the CDR3, the DNA is TGTGCCAGCAGCAATAGACTAGAGAATGAGCAGTTCTTC.